The sequence of this T cell receptor beta chain was determined in a study of blood T cell repertoires in COVID-19. Enrolled during active infection, Seattle patients were then followed longitudinally. The CDR3 contains 13 residues. The V gene's germline CDR1 is SGHRS and CDR2 YFSETQ. Trimming removed 4 bases at V and 7 bases at J, with 11 bases between. Only in-frame clones appear in the TCRdb table, and some are missing; sequencing was by immunoSEQ multiplex PCR. This table holds under 350,000 clones, roughly 91% found once. This chain joins TRBV5-1 and TRBJ1-4; D uncertain. This sequence originates from a young woman with COVID-19, enrolled during active disease. The source material was peripheral blood. The CDR3 DNA follows: TGCGCCAGCAGCGATAATGGCGGTGAAAAACTGTTTTTT. Translating gives CASSDNGGEKLFF.